A single sample is the source of the 13 T cell receptor beta chains below, sequenced in a study of blood T cells in healthy people across ages. A second PCR of roughly 7 to 11 cycles used a sample-barcoded 5' primer and a J-beta primer mix. Via MiXCR, TCRdb re-called the 5' RACE reads, giving one row per CDR3 protein. The sample consists of about 570,000 distinct CDR3 sequences, 25% to 30% of them appearing once. Material: blood. The receptor set was obtained from a woman in her 70s in good health.

The rearrangement links TRBV7-9 to TRBJ1-1; maybe TRBD1 (6 bases). Germline CDR1 SEHNR, CDR2 FQNEAQ (reference sequence). The ends were cut back, 5 bases at V and 3 bases at J, with 13 bases in the middle. This CDR3 is built from 14 residues. The chain's CDR3 is CASSPRYRDTEAFF. CDR3 DNA: TGTGCCAGCAGCCCTCGGTACAGGGACACTGAAGCTTTCTTT.

The rearrangement joins TRBV29-1 to TRBJ2-4; D call uncertain. The CDR3 covers 13 residues. Germline CDR1 and CDR2: SQVTM and ANQGSEA. V shed 0 bases and J shed 0 bases, with 3 bases lying between them. CDR3 residues: CSVEDLAKNIQYF. CDR3 sequence (DNA): TGCAGCGTTGAAGACTTAGCCAAAAACATTCAGTACTTC.

This clonotype was picked up a small number of times. V gene TRBV7-2 combines with J gene TRBJ2-5; tentatively, D is TRBD2 (5 bases). This CDR3 has 16 amino acids. V was pared by 2 bases and J by 2 bases, with 15 bases between. Per germline, CDR1 SGHTA and CDR2 FQGNSA. This CDR3 reads CASSLYERQVQETQYF. Here the CDR3 DNA reads TGTGCCAGCAGCTTATATGAGCGGCAGGTGCAAGAGACCCAGTACTTC.

Note on this clonotype: One end of the junction does not line up with germline, which may come from a read error. The gene calls are TRBV30 and TRBJ2-5; the D gene is possibly TRBD2 (7 bases). The CDR3 is 17 amino acids. Looked up from germline, CDR1 is GTSNPN and CDR2 is SVGIG (reference sequence). CDR3 loop: CAWALRTERGYQETQHF. The CDR3 coding sequence is TGTGCCTGGGCCCTCCGGACAGAGCGGGGCTACCAAGAGACCCAGCACTTC.

This rearrangement joins TRBV20-1 to TRBJ1-3; TRBD1 matches at 8 bases. This CDR3 spans 18 amino acids. The junction had 18 bases not matched to a gene; V was cut back by 5 bases and J by 3 bases. Per the germline V gene, CDR1 is DFQATT and CDR2 is SNEGSKA (reference sequence). The CDR3 protein is CSAFAGQGRLGGGNTIYF. DNA of the CDR3: TGCAGTGCTTTTGCTGGACAGGGTCGCCTTGGGGGTGGAAACACCATATATTTT.

The chain combines TRBV3-1 with TRBJ1-5, with D maybe TRBD1 (5 bases). Germline CDR1 LGHDT, CDR2 YNNKEL (reference sequence). V dropped 1 base and J dropped 1 base, with 14 bases sitting between them. This CDR3 spans 17 amino acids. The CDR3 DNA follows: TGTGCCAGCAGCCAAGGGCTGGGGGGGACCAGCAATCAGCCCCAGCATTTT. The encoded protein is CASSQGLGGTSNQPQHF. The entire variable domain, with the rest obtained from reference TRBV3-1 and TRBJ1-5, is as follows: DTAVSQTPKYLVTQMGNDKSIKCEQNLGHDTMYWYKQDSKKFLKIMFSYNNKELIINETVPNRFSPKSPDKAHLNLHINSLELGDSAVYFCASSQGLGGTSNQPQHFGDGTRLSIL.

This clonotype was detected a few times. The chain joins TRBV7-2 to TRBJ2-5; D might be TRBD2 (6 bases). This CDR3 has 16 amino acids. CDR1 and CDR2 from the germline V gene are SGHTA and FQGNSA. The V and J ends lost 5 bases and 5 bases respectively, with 21 bases between them. Written as DNA, the CDR3 is TGTGCCAGCAGCGCAAACCTAGCGAACGGTGGGGAGACCCAGTACTTC. It translates to CASSANLANGGETQYF.

This clonotype was counted ten times or more. The chain is built from TRBV5-1 and TRBJ1-1; D gene unclear. V gave up 1 base and J gave up 10 bases, with 20 bases separating them. Germline V gives CDR1 SGHRS, CDR2 YFSETQ. The CDR3 is made up of 15 amino acids. CDR3 DNA sequence: TGCGCCAGCAGCTTGACTGAGGACTCCCCCTCCGGAGCTTTCTTT. Translated, it gives CASSLTEDSPSGAFF.

In its sample, this clonotype was seen a few times. The CDR3 nucleotides read TGCGCCAGCAGCCAAGATGCGGTAAGGGGCGGGATGGGTGAGCAGTTCTTC. Its translation is CASSQDAVRGGMGEQFF. The rearrangement uses TRBV4-1 and TRBJ2-5; possible D gene TRBD2, 6 bases. The J call may be incorrect, as the DNA end agrees better with TRBJ2-1. Germline V gene lookup returns CDR1 MGHRA and CDR2 YSYEKL. The CDR3 loop spans 17 amino acids.

The rearrangement uses TRBV9 and TRBJ1-4, with 10 bases matching TRBD1. Germline assignment: CDR1 SGDLS and CDR2 YYNGEE. The CDR3 runs to 15 residues. V dropped 4 bases and J dropped 10; count of bases not matched to a gene: 10. As DNA, the CDR3 is TGTGCCAGCAGCAAATCCGGGACAGGGGCGGTAAAACTGTTTTTT. It encodes CASSKSGTGAVKLFF.

This clonotype was detected only a few times. The rearrangement joins TRBV12-3 or TRBV12-4 to TRBJ2-1; D gene ambiguous. V shed 10 bases and J shed 2 bases, with 6 bases lying between them. CDR3 size: 11 residues. The CDR3, as DNA: TGTGCCACCGGCGCCTACAATGAGCAGTTCTTC. The encoded protein is CATGAYNEQFF.

This sequence joins TRBV28 and TRBJ2-5; D is perhaps TRBD2 (5 bases). TRBJ2-7 explains the end of the DNA better; the J call may be wrong. CDR3 length equals 12 residues. CDR1 and CDR2 from the germline V gene are MDHEN and SYDVKM. The CDR3: CASETGSYEQYF. The CDR3 coding sequence is TGTGCCAGCGAAACGGGGAGCTACGAGCAGTACTTC.

This clonotype appeared a few times. J is TRBJ2-5 and V is TRBV4-3, with 9 nucleotides matching TRBD1. The V gene end was trimmed by 1 base and the J gene end by 3 bases; junction bases not matched to a gene: 18. Germline V gives CDR1 LGHNA, CDR2 YSLEER. The CDR3 totals 20 residues. CDR3 DNA sequence: TGCGCCAGCAGCCAAGGGTGGAGAGGCGGACAGGGGAATTATAAAGAGACCCAGTACTTC. This sequence encodes CASSQGWRGGQGNYKETQYF.